One sample yielded the 15 T cell receptor beta chains listed below, sequenced in a study of T cells in Graves' hyperthyroidism and ophthalmopathy. Regions amplified from RNA transcripts were the TCR beta CDR3 regions. Carried out on the TCR CDR3, a first-round RT-PCR used the HTBI primer set. One entry per CDR3 protein results from TCRdb running MiXCR on the multiplex PCR reads. The sample carries 500,000 to 650,000 distinct CDR3 sequences, 14% recorded once. Sequenced input: blood. These TCRs come from a middle-aged woman with Graves' hyperthyroidism.

This clonotype occurred many times. The chain couples TRBV11-2 to TRBJ2-4; D ambiguous. The CDR3 is made up of 15 amino acids. Germline V CDR1 and CDR2: SGHAT, FQNNGV. Trimming stripped 0 bases from V and 6 bases from J, with 12 bases between. The CDR3 is CASSLEGWGVNIQYF. CDR3 in DNA: TGTGCCAGCAGCTTAGAAGGGTGGGGTGTAAACATTCAGTACTTC. Using reference TRBV11-2 and TRBJ2-4 for the parts outside the CDR3, the full variable domain is EAGVAQSPRYKIIEKRQSVAFWCNPISGHATLYWYQQILGQGPKLLIQFQNNGVVDDSQLPKDRFSAERLKGVDSTLKIQPAKLEDSAVYLCASSLEGWGVNIQYFGAGTRLSVL.

V gene TRBV7-9 combines with J gene TRBJ2-7, with TRBD2 matching 9 bases. Germline CDR1 and CDR2: SEHNR and FQNEAQ (reference sequence). There are 14 residues in the CDR3. The trim removed 2 bases at V and 7 bases at J, leaving 6 bases unmatched. CDR3: CASSLHIAGVEQYF. DNA of the CDR3: TGTGCCAGCAGCTTACATATAGCGGGGGTTGAGCAGTACTTC.

This clonotype has a count of ten or more. One end of the junction is discordant with germline, which a read error may explain. The chain joins TRBV11-3 to TRBJ1-1; a possible D gene is TRBD1 (5 bases). The CDR3 covers 13 residues. CDR1 and CDR2 (germline): SGHNT, YENEEA. CDR3 bases: TGTGCCAGCAGCTCGCTGACGGGGACTGGAGCTTTCTTT. Translated, it gives CASSSLTGTGAFF.

Many counts were recorded for this clonotype. The chain employs TRBV2 and TRBJ2-1; TRBD2 is a possible D gene (5 bases). CDR1 and CDR2 from the germline V gene are SNHLY and FYNNEI. The CDR3 sequence is 16 residues long. Deletions cut 8 bases from V and 7 bases from J, with 24 bases between. In DNA, the CDR3 is TGTGCCAGCCCCAGGAAGGAGCGGTTTTTGGGAAATGAGCAGTTCTTC. Translation gives CASPRKERFLGNEQFF.

This clonotype was recorded many times. The CDR3 sequence is CASSFLWGGTDTQYF. CDR3 bases: TGTGCCAGCAGTTTTCTTTGGGGCGGCACAGATACGCAGTATTTT. The rearrangement joins TRBV28 to TRBJ2-3, with a weak D call TRBD1 (5 bases). Trimming stripped 3 bases from V and 1 base from J, with 11 bases between. Germline assignment: CDR1 MDHEN and CDR2 SYDVKM. The CDR3 runs 15 residues.

This clonotype was counted ten times or more. V and J are TRBV11-2 and TRBJ1-5; D is unclear. The CDR3 is made up of 14 amino acids. From germline, CDR1 is SGHAT and CDR2 FQNNGV. V lost 2 bases, J lost 4 bases, and 9 bases lay in between. The CDR3 DNA reads as TGTGCCAGCAGCTTAATAGATACTAATCAGCCCCAGCATTTT. Amino acid sequence: CASSLIDTNQPQHF.

Many counts were recorded for this clonotype. This chain joins TRBV30 and TRBJ2-7; TRBD2 matches at 7 bases. CDR1 and CDR2 from the germline V gene are GTSNPN and SVGIG (reference sequence). This CDR3 region has 16 residues. V shed 5 bases and J 1 base; nucleotides not matched to a gene: 14. CDR3 sequence: CAWGAGQLPLSYEQYF. In DNA, the CDR3 is TGTGCCTGGGGAGCGGGGCAGCTTCCCTTGTCCTACGAGCAGTACTTC.

This clonotype appeared many times. The DNA of the CDR3 is TGTGCCAGCAGTGAATCGCCTACTCGGGAGACCCAGTACTTC. Protein sequence: CASSESPTRETQYF. This chain uses TRBV2 with TRBJ2-5; D unresolved. Trimming pared 2 bases from V and 5 bases from J, leaving 12 bases between. The length of the CDR3 is 14 residues. The V gene's germline CDR1 is SNHLY and CDR2 FYNNEI.

This clonotype was counted many times. V gene TRBV7-2 combines with J gene TRBJ1-2; 7 bases fit TRBD1. Germline V gives CDR1 SGHTA, CDR2 FQGNSA. This CDR3 spans 15 amino acids. V was pared by 5 bases and J by 2 bases, with 8 bases of the junction left unmatched. The CDR3 loop is CASSLNQQGNYGYTF. In nucleotides, the CDR3 is TGTGCCAGCAGCCTAAACCAACAGGGGAACTATGGCTACACCTTC.

This clonotype was observed many times. The chain employs TRBV30 and TRBJ2-7; 12 bases align to TRBD1. This CDR3 has 14 amino acids. J gave up 5 bases and V 3 bases, and 5 bases lay outside the gene matches. Germline V lookup: CDR1 GTSNPN, CDR2 SVGIG (reference sequence). The CDR3 nucleotides are TGTGCCTGGAGCGGGGGACAGGGGGCACACGAGCAGTACTTC. Translating it yields CAWSGGQGAHEQYF.

This clonotype has just a few counts. The chain uses TRBV2 and TRBJ1-6; 7 bases fit TRBD1. The V segment lost 6 bases and the J segment 8 bases; nucleotides outside the gene matches: 7. Germline values: CDR1 SNHLY, CDR2 FYNNEI. The CDR3 spans 14 residues. The CDR3: CASSDGQAHSPLHF. The CDR3 DNA sequence: TGTGCCAGCAGCGATGGACAGGCACATTCACCCCTCCACTTT.

This clonotype was counted at least ten times. The chain employs TRBV2 and TRBJ2-5; D might be TRBD2 (5 bases). Germline loops: CDR1 SNHLY, CDR2 FYNNEI. V lost 6 bases to trimming and J lost 1 base, with 12 bases between them. The CDR3 length is 14 residues. CDR3 protein: CASSAGLPQETQYF. Here the CDR3 DNA reads TGTGCCAGCAGCGCTGGACTCCCCCAAGAGACCCAGTACTTC.

This clonotype was counted a few times. The chain recombines TRBV28 with TRBJ1-3; 8 bases agree with TRBD1. This CDR3 spans 17 amino acids. The V and J ends lost 4 bases and 4 bases, in that order; junction bases with no gene match: 12. Germline V gene lookup returns CDR1 MDHEN and CDR2 SYDVKM. Written as DNA, the CDR3 is TGTGCCAGCAGTTATCCCCCCAGGACAGGGAGGGGAAACACCATATATTTT. Translated, it gives CASSYPPRTGRGNTIYF.

The rearrangement joins TRBV7-9 to TRBJ1-1; a weak D match, TRBD1 (5 bases). Germline V gene data show CDR1 as SEHNR and CDR2 as FQNEAQ (reference sequence). Trimming removed 1 base from V and 6 bases from J, with 9 bases in between. This CDR3 contains 13 residues. The CDR3 protein is CASSLGQIPEAFF. The CDR3 DNA is TGTGCCAGCAGCTTAGGACAGATTCCTGAAGCTTTCTTT.

This clonotype has a count of ten or more. V and J are TRBV27 and TRBJ2-1; 7 bases line up with TRBD2. Germline V gives CDR1 MNHEY, CDR2 SMNVEV (reference sequence). The CDR3 runs to 14 residues. V shed 4 bases, J shed 5 bases, and the junction held 5 bases outside the gene matches. In DNA, the CDR3 is TGTGCCAGCAGTTACGGGGGGTTGGACAATGAGCAGTTCTTC. Its protein is CASSYGGLDNEQFF.